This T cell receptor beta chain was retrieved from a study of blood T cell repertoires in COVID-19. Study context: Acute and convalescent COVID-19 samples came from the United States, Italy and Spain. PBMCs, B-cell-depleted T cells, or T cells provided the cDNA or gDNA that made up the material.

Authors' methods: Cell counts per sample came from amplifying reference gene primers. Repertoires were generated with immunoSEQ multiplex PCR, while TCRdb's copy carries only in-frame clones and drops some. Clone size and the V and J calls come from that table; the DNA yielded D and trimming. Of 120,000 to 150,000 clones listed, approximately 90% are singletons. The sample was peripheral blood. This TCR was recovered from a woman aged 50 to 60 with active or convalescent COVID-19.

The CDR3 region has the DNA TGTGCCAGCAGCTCCCAAGGGGCGAACACTGAAGCTTTCTTT. As protein: CASSSQGANTEAFF. The rearrangement links TRBV11-2 to TRBJ1-1; a possible D gene is TRBD1 (5 bases). Germline V gene lookup returns CDR1 SGHAT and CDR2 FQNNGV. The V end was cut by 4 bases, the J end by 1 base, with 10 bases between. This CDR3 spans 14 amino acids.